This T cell receptor beta chain was profiled in a study of T-cell memory formation after mild COVID-19. The wider study: There were largely donor-specific TCR clusters. Study observations and caveats: Cross-reactive memory seemingly joined, as some responding clones were found in pre-infection memory.

Constant-segment primers were used for 5'RACE, and the resulting TCR alpha and TCR beta cDNA libraries carried sample barcodes and UMIs. TCRdb reprocessed the 5' RACE reads via MiXCR and lists one record per CDR3 protein. The sample contains fewer than 650,000 distinct CDR3 sequences, roughly 20% of which appear only once. Notes on this clonotype: Its antigen is not identified.

The CDR3 length is 11 residues. Germline CDR1 reads MNHEY; CDR2 reads SVGEGT. The ends were cut back, 4 bases at V and 5 bases at J, with 5 bases in the middle. The V and J genes are TRBV6-2 or TRBV6-3 and TRBJ1-1; D call uncertain. Sequenced sample: PBMCs or a T cell subset sorted from them (not recorded which). The receptor's source is an adult woman who had mild COVID-19 (a few samples of this study predate the infection). Cell type and time point are not known. The CDR3, as DNA: TGTGCCAGCAGTTCTTTAACTGAAGCTTTCTTT. Translation gives CASSSLTEAFF.